This T cell receptor (beta chain) derives from a study of human T cells and chemical hapten exposure. Documented time point: patch test 1, 2 weeks after DPC sensitization. Treatment denoted: therapeutic diphenylcyclopropenone sensitization with weekly scalp DPC. TCRdb re-derived calls from the RACE reads in MiXCR, one entry per CDR3 protein. The sample shows fewer than 500,000 distinct CDR3 sequences, roughly 4.8% of them seen only once. The CDR3 is 17 residues long. The V and J ends lost 1 base and 1 base, in that order; junction bases with no gene match: 6. Germline lookup yields CDR1 SGHVS and CDR2 FNYEAQ.

This chain links TRBV7-6 with TRBJ1-5; 8 bases line up with TRBD1. The TCR originated in a woman aged 45-60 years with alopecia areata. Some clones in this sample may be carry-over from other donors' samples. Material: whole blood, obtained in connection with sensitization to the hapten diphenylcyclopropenone (DPC). The CDR3 region has the DNA TGTGCCAGCAGCTTAGGCTCCAGGGGGCTAAGCAATCAGCCCCAGCATTTT. Its translation: CASSLGSRGLSNQPQHF.